The clone carrying this TCR beta chain was detected a few times. Its antigen is still unknown. Trimming took off 3 bases at V and 9 bases at J, with 18 bases between the two ends. Per the germline V gene, CDR1 is LGHDT and CDR2 is YNNKEL (reference sequence). This CDR3 contains 15 residues. The data were obtained in a study of blood T cells in healthy people across ages. Broader study findings: Since the PBMCs were unsorted, naive and antigen-experienced cells could not be conclusively compared. Per million T cells, TCR beta diversity dropped roughly linearly as age increased. Underestimates were what the diversity estimates from one million T cells were considered to be.

A sample-barcoded 5' primer and a J-beta primer mix were used in a second PCR of roughly 7 to 11 cycles. Each CDR3 protein is one row after TCRdb ran MiXCR on the 5' RACE reads. The profile shows about 1,400,000 distinct CDR3 sequences, 45% to 70% of them singletons. The donors, aged about 6 to 90, were healthy Caucasians from Russia. Sequencing was carried out using blood. The genes are TRBV3-1 and TRBJ1-5, with D maybe TRBD1 (5 bases). The receptor's source is a man between 18 and 29 years old in good health. DNA for the CDR3: TGTGCCAGCAGCCAGGAAAGACAGAGCCTGTCGCCCCAGCATTTT. It encodes CASSQERQSLSPQHF.